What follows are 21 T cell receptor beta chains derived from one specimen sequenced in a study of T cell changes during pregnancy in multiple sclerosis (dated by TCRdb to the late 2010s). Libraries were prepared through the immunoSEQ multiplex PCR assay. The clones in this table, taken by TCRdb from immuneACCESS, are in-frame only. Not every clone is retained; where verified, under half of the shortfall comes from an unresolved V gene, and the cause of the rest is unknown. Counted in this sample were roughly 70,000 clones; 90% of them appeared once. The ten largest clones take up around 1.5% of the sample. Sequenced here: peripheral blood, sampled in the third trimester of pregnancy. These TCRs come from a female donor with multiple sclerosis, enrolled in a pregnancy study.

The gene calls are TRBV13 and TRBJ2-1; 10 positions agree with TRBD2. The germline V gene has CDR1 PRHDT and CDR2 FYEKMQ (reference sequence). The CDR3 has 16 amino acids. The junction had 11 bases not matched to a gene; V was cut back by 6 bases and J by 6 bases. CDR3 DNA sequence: TGTGCCAGCAGTCTCCGGACTAGCGGATACTTCAATGAGCAGTTCTTC. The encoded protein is CASSLRTSGYFNEQFF.

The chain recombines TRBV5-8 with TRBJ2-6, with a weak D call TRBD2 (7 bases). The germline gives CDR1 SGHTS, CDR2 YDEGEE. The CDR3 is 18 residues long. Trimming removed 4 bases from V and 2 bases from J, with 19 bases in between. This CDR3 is CASSQGGGGAAGANVLTF. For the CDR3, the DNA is TGTGCCAGCAGCCAAGGGGGGGGTGGGGCCGCTGGGGCCAACGTCCTGACTTTC.

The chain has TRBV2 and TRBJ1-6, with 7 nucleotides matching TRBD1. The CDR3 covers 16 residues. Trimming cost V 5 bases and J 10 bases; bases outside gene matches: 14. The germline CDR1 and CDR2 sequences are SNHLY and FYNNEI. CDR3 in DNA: TGTGCCAGCAGTCTTGTCCATACAGGGGCATTATCACCCCTCCACTTT. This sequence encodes CASSLVHTGALSPLHF.

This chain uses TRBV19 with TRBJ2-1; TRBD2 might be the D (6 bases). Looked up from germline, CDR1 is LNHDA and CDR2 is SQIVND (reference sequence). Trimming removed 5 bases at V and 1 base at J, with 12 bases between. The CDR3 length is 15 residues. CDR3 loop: CASSRAGTSYNEQFF. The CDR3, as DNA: TGTGCCAGTAGTCGGGCGGGGACGTCCTACAATGAGCAGTTCTTC.

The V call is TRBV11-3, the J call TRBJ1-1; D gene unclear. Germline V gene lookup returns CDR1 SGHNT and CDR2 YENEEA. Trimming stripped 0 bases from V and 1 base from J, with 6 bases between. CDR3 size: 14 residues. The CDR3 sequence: CASSLDGPNTEAFF. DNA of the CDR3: TGTGCCAGCAGCTTAGATGGGCCGAACACTGAAGCTTTCTTT.

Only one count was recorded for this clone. The CDR3 loop is CAWTTGDSVTGELFF. The CDR3 DNA is TGTGCCTGGACCACGGGGGACTCTGTAACCGGGGAGCTGTTTTTT. The V and J genes are TRBV30 and TRBJ2-2, with D possibly being TRBD2 (6 bases). Germline-derived CDR1 and CDR2 are GTSNPN and SVGIG (reference sequence). Trimming took 4 bases from V and 5 from J, leaving 17 bases between them. This CDR3 has 15 residues.

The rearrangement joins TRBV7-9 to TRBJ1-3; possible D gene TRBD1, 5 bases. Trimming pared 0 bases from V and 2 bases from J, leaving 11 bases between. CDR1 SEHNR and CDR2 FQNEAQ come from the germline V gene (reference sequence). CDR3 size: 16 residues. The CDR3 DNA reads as TGTGCCAGCAGCTTAGCTAGAACAGGTCCTGGAAACACCATATATTTT. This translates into CASSLARTGPGNTIYF.

The CDR3 protein is CASSQTEAYEQYF. CDR3 nucleotides: TGTGCCAGCAGTCAGACAGAAGCCTACGAGCAGTACTTC. V and J are TRBV27 and TRBJ2-7; D perhaps matches TRBD1 (5 bases). Germline V gives CDR1 MNHEY, CDR2 SMNVEV (reference sequence). CDR3 length: 13 residues. V lost 5 bases and J lost 2, with 10 bases in between.

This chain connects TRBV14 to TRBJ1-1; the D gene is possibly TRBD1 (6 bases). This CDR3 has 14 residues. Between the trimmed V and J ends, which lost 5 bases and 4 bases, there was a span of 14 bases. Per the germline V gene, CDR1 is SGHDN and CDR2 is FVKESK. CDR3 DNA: TGTGCCAGCAGCACACGACAGGAGCCCACTGAAGCTTTCTTT. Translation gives CASSTRQEPTEAFF. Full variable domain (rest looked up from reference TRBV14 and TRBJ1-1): EAGVTQFPSHSVIEKGQTVTLRCDPISGHDNLYWYRRVMGKEIKFLLHFVKESKQDESGMPNNRFLAERTGGTYSTLKVQPAELEDSGVYFCASSTRQEPTEAFFGQGTRLTVV.

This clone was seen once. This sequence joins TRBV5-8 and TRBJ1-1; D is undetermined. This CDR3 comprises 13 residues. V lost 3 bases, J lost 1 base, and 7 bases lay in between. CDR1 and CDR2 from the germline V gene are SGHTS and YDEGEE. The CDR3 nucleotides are TGTGCCAGCAGCTCCCCTAGGAACACTGAAGCTTTCTTT. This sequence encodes CASSSPRNTEAFF.

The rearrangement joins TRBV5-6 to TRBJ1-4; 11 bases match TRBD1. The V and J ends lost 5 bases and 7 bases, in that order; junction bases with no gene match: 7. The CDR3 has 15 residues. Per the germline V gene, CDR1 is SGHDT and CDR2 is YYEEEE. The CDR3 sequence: CASRPSGTGGEKLFF. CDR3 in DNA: TGTGCCAGCAGGCCATCCGGGACAGGGGGTGAAAAACTGTTTTTT.

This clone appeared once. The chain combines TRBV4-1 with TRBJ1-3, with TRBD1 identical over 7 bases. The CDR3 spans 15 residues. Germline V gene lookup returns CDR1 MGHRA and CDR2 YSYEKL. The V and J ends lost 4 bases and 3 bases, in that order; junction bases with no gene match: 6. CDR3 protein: CASSLHRQGGNTIYF. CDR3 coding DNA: TGCGCCAGCAGCCTCCATAGACAGGGTGGAAACACCATATATTTT.

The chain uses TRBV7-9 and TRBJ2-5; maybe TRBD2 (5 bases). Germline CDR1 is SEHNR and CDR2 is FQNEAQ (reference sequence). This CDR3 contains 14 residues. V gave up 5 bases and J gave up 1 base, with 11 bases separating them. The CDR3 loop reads CASSPVGLQETQYF. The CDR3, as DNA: TGTGCCAGCAGCCCAGTAGGACTCCAAGAGACCCAGTACTTC.

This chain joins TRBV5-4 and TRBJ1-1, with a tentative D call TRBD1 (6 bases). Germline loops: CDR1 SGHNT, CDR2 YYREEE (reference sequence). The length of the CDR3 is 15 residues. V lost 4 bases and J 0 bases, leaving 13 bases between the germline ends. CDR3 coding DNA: TGTGCCAGCAGCCCCTCAGGGGTTATGAACACTGAAGCTTTCTTT. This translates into CASSPSGVMNTEAFF.

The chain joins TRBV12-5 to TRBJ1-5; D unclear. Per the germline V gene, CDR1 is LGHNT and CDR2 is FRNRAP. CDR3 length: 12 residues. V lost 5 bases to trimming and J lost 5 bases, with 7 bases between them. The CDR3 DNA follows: TGTGCTAGTGGTGGTGCGGATCAGCCCCAGCATTTT. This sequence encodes CASGGADQPQHF.

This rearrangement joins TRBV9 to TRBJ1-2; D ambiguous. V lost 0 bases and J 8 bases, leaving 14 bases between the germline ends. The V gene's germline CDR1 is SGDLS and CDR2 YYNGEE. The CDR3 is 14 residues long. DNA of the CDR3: TGTGCCAGCAGCGTAGATTATTGGGCTGGAGGCTACACCTTC. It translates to CASSVDYWAGGYTF.

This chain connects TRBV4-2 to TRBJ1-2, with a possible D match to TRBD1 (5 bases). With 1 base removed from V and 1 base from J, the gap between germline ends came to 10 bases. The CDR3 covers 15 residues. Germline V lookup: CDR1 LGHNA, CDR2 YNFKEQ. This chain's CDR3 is CASSQGQISNYGYTF. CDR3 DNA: TGTGCCAGCAGCCAAGGACAGATAAGTAACTATGGCTACACCTTC.

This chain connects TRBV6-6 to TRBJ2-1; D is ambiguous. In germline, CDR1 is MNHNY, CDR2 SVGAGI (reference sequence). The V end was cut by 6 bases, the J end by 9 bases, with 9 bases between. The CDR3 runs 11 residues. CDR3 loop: CASSDRGEQFF. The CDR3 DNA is TGTGCCAGCAGCGATCGAGGTGAGCAGTTCTTC.

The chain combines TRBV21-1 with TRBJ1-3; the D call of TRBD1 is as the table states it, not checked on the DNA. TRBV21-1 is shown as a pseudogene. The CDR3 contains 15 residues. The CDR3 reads CASSKGGGYGNTIYF. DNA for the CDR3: TGTGCCAGCAGCAAAGGAGGGGGATATGGAAACACCATATATTTT.

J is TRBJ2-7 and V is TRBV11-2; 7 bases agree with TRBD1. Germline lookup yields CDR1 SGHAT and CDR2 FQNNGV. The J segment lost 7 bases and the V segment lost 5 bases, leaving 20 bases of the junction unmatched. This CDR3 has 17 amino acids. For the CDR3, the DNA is TGTGCCAGCAGCCTCGGGACAGCGCATCTTACGCCTCGAGAGCAGTACTTC. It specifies CASSLGTAHLTPREQYF.

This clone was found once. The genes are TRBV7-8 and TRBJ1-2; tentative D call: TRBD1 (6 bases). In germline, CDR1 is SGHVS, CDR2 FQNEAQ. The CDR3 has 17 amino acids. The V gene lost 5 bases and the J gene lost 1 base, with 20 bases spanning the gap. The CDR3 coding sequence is TGTGCCAGCAGCCAGGGGTCCGACATACGGCATAACTATGGCTACACCTTC. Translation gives CASSQGSDIRHNYGYTF.